A single sample is the source of the 26 T cell receptor beta chains below, sequenced in a study of blood T cell repertoires in COVID-19. This table comes from immunoSEQ multiplex PCR, and its TCRdb copy is limited to in-frame clones, with some not included. The table records fewer than 90,000 clones, about nine tenths of them present only once. Source material: peripheral blood. The receptors originated from a male donor with acute or convalescent COVID-19.

The chain recombines TRBV5-1 with TRBJ1-4, with D hard to call. Between the trimmed V and J ends, which lost 1 base and 4 bases, there was a span of 11 bases. Germline V CDR1 and CDR2: SGHRS, YFSETQ. The CDR3 extends over 15 amino acids. The CDR3 spells CASSLYGRDNEKLFF. The CDR3 nucleotides are TGCGCCAGCAGCTTGTATGGGAGAGATAATGAAAAACTGTTTTTT.

This chain connects TRBV7-2 to TRBJ2-2; possible D gene TRBD1, 6 bases. The V end was cut by 4 bases, the J end by 0 bases, with 12 bases between. Per germline, CDR1 SGHTA and CDR2 FQGNSA. The CDR3 has 16 amino acids. CDR3 protein: CASSSYRDANTGELFF. The CDR3 nucleotides are TGTGCCAGCAGCTCCTACAGGGACGCGAACACCGGGGAGCTGTTTTTT.

The chain combines TRBV7-2 with TRBJ2-7; D gene ambiguous. CDR3 length: 15 amino acids. V gave up 0 bases and J gave up 1 base, with 10 bases separating them. Per germline, CDR1 SGHTA and CDR2 FQGNSA. CDR3 bases: TGTGCCAGCAGCTTAGCCCCGACACAATCCTACGAGCAGTACTTC. Residues: CASSLAPTQSYEQYF.

This clone was seen a single time. Different DNA sequences within this sample yield the same CDR3. The V and J genes are TRBV7-9 and TRBJ2-1; 9 bases are shared with TRBD2. Germline V lookup: CDR1 SEHNR, CDR2 FQNEAQ (reference sequence). The CDR3 is 16 residues long. With V trimmed by 1 base and J by 2 bases, 3 bases remained unmatched. CDR3 bases: TGTGCCAGCAGCTTAGGGCTAGCGGGGACCTACAATGAGCAGTTCTTC. Protein product: CASSLGLAGTYNEQFF. The full variable domain, with the rest looked up from reference TRBV7-9 and TRBJ2-1, is DTGVSQNPRHKITKRGQNVTFRCDPISEHNRLYWYRQTLGQGPEFLTYFQNEAQLEKSRLLSDRFSAERPKGSFSTLEIQRTEQGDSAMYLCASSLGLAGTYNEQFFGPGTRLTVL.

V gene TRBV2 combines with J gene TRBJ1-5; D unclear. The CDR3 loop spans 13 amino acids. Germline lookup yields CDR1 SNHLY and CDR2 FYNNEI. V was cut by 6 bases and J by 4 bases, with 10 bases left in between. The CDR3 loop is CASRRGGNQPQHF. In nucleotides, the CDR3 is TGTGCCAGCAGGCGGGGAGGTAATCAGCCCCAGCATTTT.

V usage is TRBV7-2 and J usage is TRBJ1-6, with a weak D call TRBD1 (5 bases). V was cut by 3 bases and J by 0 bases, with 6 bases left in between. CDR1 is SGHTA and CDR2 is FQGNSA in the germline V gene. The CDR3 has 15 amino acids. The CDR3 nucleotides are TGTGCCAGCAGCTTTGACAGCTCCTATAATTCACCCCTCCACTTT. Its translation is CASSFDSSYNSPLHF.

The V and J genes are TRBV5-1 and TRBJ2-1; 15 bases agree with TRBD2. V shed 4 bases, J shed 10 bases, and the junction held 9 bases outside the gene matches. The CDR3 contains 16 residues. CDR1 and CDR2 from the germline V gene are SGHRS and YFSETQ. CDR3 nucleotide sequence: TGCGCCAGCAGCCCCGAGGGACTAGCGGGGGGTCGGGAGCAGTTCTTC. It codes for CASSPEGLAGGREQFF.

This chain connects TRBV6-4 to TRBJ1-5, with 9 bases identical to TRBD1. The V gene's germline CDR1 is MRHNA and CDR2 SNTAGT. V trimming: 6 bases; J trimming: 3 bases; junction bases outside the gene matches: 6. This CDR3 has 15 amino acids. CDR3 region: CASRGQGVDNQPQHF. DNA for the CDR3: TGTGCCAGCAGGGGACAGGGAGTCGACAATCAGCCCCAGCATTTT.

The chain recombines TRBV6-5 with TRBJ1-2; D unclear. The CDR3 runs to 14 residues. The germline gives CDR1 MNHEY, CDR2 SVGAGI. V lost 4 bases to trimming and J lost 0 bases, with 9 bases between them. This CDR3 is CASSSPRANYGYTF. As DNA, the CDR3 is TGTGCCAGCAGTTCCCCGAGGGCTAACTATGGCTACACCTTC.

The chain links TRBV6-6 to TRBJ1-5; a possible D gene is TRBD1 (6 bases). There are 14 residues in the CDR3. V was clipped by 6 bases and J by 4 bases, with 13 bases between them. CDR1 and CDR2 from the germline V gene are MNHNY and SVGAGI (reference sequence). CDR3 DNA sequence: TGTGCCAGCAGGGCCGGGACACTTAATCAGCCCCAGCATTTT. Protein: CASRAGTLNQPQHF.

V and J are TRBV18 and TRBJ2-7; D may be TRBD2 (6 bases). The CDR3 consists of 16 residues. Germline loops: CDR1 KGHSH, CDR2 LQKENI. The V end lost 3 bases, the J end lost 1 base, and 16 bases lay between the germline ends. CDR3 in amino acids: CASSPSAPEGSYEQYF. The CDR3 nucleotides are TGTGCCAGCTCACCCTCGGCTCCGGAGGGTTCCTACGAGCAGTACTTC.

This chain uses TRBV15 with TRBJ2-7, with a possible D match to TRBD1 (5 bases). Germline V gives CDR1 LNHNV, CDR2 YYDKDF (reference sequence). Deletions cut 0 bases from V and 5 bases from J, with 11 bases between. This CDR3 region has 14 residues. The CDR3: CATSRDVRVHEQYF. The CDR3 DNA reads as TGTGCCACCAGCAGAGATGTCAGGGTCCACGAGCAGTACTTC.

The chain couples TRBV7-9 to TRBJ2-1; perhaps TRBD2 as D (5 bases). Deletions cut 2 bases from V and 8 bases from J, with 13 bases between. Germline V CDR1 and CDR2: SEHNR, FQNEAQ (reference sequence). CDR3 length equals 14 residues. CDR3 nucleotide sequence: TGTGCCAGCAGCTTAAGCGGAAGTAGCGATGAGCAGTTCTTC. Encoded protein: CASSLSGSSDEQFF.

CDR3 sequence: CASSPRGKLFF. CDR3 DNA sequence: TGTGCCAGCAGCCCTAGGGGAAAACTGTTTTTT. The V call is TRBV12-3 or TRBV12-4, the J call TRBJ1-4, with D maybe TRBD1 (5 bases). The CDR3 length is 11 residues. The germline V and J ends were trimmed by 6 bases and 10 bases, with 9 bases remaining between them.

This chain uses TRBV11-2 with TRBJ2-3; TRBD2 agrees at 8 bases. The CDR3 sequence is 16 residues long. Germline values: CDR1 SGHAT, CDR2 FQNNGV. With V trimmed by 5 bases and J by 3 bases, 10 bases remained unmatched. In nucleotides, the CDR3 is TGTGCCAGCAGCAACAGCGGGGGAACGGGAACAGATACGCAGTATTTT. As protein: CASSNSGGTGTDTQYF.

The CDR3 spells CASRFDSNNEQFF. The CDR3 region has the DNA TGCGCCAGCAGATTTGACTCAAACAATGAGCAGTTCTTC. The chain uses TRBV5-1 and TRBJ2-1; D ambiguous. The CDR3 extends over 13 amino acids. Germline assignment: CDR1 SGHRS and CDR2 YFSETQ. Trimming removed 5 bases at V and 5 bases at J, with 11 bases between.

The table lists this clone with a count of one. The chain couples TRBV28 to TRBJ2-3; a weak D match, TRBD1 (6 bases). This CDR3 contains 15 residues. V was clipped by 6 bases and J by 1 base, with 14 bases between them. Germline CDR1 MDHEN, CDR2 SYDVKM. The CDR3 protein is CASRSGAGGTDTQYF. The DNA for the CDR3 is TGTGCCAGCAGGTCAGGAGCAGGGGGCACAGATACGCAGTATTTT.

The CDR3 protein is CASSLAGGGPRNEQYF. CDR3 DNA: TGTGCCAGCAGCCTCGCCGGCGGGGGCCCAAGGAACGAGCAGTACTTC. This rearrangement joins TRBV11-3 to TRBJ2-7; D is perhaps TRBD2 (7 bases). Trimming cost V 5 bases and J 5 bases, with 22 bases left between them. The CDR3 runs 16 residues. Germline V lookup: CDR1 SGHNT, CDR2 YENEEA. Filled out from reference TRBV11-3 and TRBJ2-7, the complete variable domain reads EAGVVQSPRYKIIEKKQPVAFWCNPISGHNTLYWYLQNLGQGPELLIRYENEEAVDDSQLPKDRFSAERLKGVDSTLKIQPAELGDSAVYLCASSLAGGGPRNEQYFGPGTRLTVT.

The chain recombines TRBV6-5 with TRBJ2-7; D not resolved. V was trimmed by 11 bases and J by 5 bases, leaving 13 bases between them. Germline assignment: CDR1 MNHEY and CDR2 SVGAGI. The CDR3 is 11 residues long. The CDR3 nucleotides are TGTGCCTCTCGGTCACCCCACGAGCAGTACTTC. Protein: CASRSPHEQYF.

This sequence joins TRBV6-5 and TRBJ1-2; a weak D match, TRBD1 (5 bases). The CDR3 extends over 12 amino acids. The V and J ends lost 5 bases and 8 bases respectively, with 12 bases between them. CDR1 is MNHEY, CDR2 SVGAGI, per germline. The CDR3 loop reads CASSIQGGGYTF. The CDR3 DNA reads TGTGCCAGCAGTATCCAGGGAGGCGGCTACACCTTC.

This clone was seen a handful of times. The V gene is TRBV7-3, the J gene TRBJ2-2, with 7 bases matching TRBD2. Trimming took 5 bases from V and 1 from J; bases not matched to a gene: 1. There are 14 residues in the CDR3. Germline V CDR1 and CDR2: SGHTA, FQGTGA. CDR3 amino acids: CASSTGGNTGELFF. Written as DNA, the CDR3 is TGTGCCAGCAGCACGGGGGGGAACACCGGGGAGCTGTTTTTT.

The chain recombines TRBV5-4 with TRBJ2-7, with 7 bases lining up with TRBD1. This CDR3 region has 15 residues. CDR1 is SGHNT and CDR2 is YYREEE in the germline V gene (reference sequence). V shed 1 base and J 6 bases; nucleotides not matched to a gene: 10. The CDR3 region has the DNA TGTGCCAGCAGCTTGTTCGACAGGGAAGCTTTCGAGCAGTACTTC. Residues: CASSLFDREAFEQYF.

V and J are TRBV10-3 and TRBJ1-4; tentative D call: TRBD1 (5 bases). The CDR3 has 13 residues. The V gene's germline CDR1 is ENHRY and CDR2 SYGVKD. Trimming shortened V by 7 bases and J by 5 bases, and 11 bases separated the two germline ends. This chain's CDR3 is CAIKGNLNEKLFF. Written as DNA, the CDR3 is TGTGCCATCAAGGGGAACCTCAATGAAAAACTGTTTTTT.

This clone was seen a handful of times. The chain links TRBV6-6 to TRBJ2-2, with 8 bases aligning to TRBD1. Germline assignment: CDR1 MNHNY and CDR2 SVGAGI (reference sequence). This CDR3 contains 13 residues. Losses at the gene ends were 5 bases for V and 4 bases for J; bases not matched to a gene: 0. The CDR3 bases are TGTGCCAGCAGTGGACAGGGCACCGGGGAGCTGTTTTTT. It encodes CASSGQGTGELFF.

The chain uses TRBV29-1 and TRBJ2-5, with TRBD1 matching 8 bases. V shed 7 bases and J 4 bases; nucleotides not matched to a gene: 8. The germline CDR1 and CDR2 sequences are SQVTM and ANQGSEA. The CDR3 extends over 13 amino acids. CDR3 residues: CSGDTTGGETQYF. The DNA for the CDR3 is TGCAGCGGCGACACTACAGGGGGAGAGACCCAGTACTTC.

This chain joins TRBV5-1 and TRBJ2-5, with a tentative D call TRBD1 (6 bases). The CDR3 consists of 13 residues. Trimming took off 0 bases at V and 7 bases at J, with 10 bases between the two ends. Germline V CDR1 and CDR2: SGHRS, YFSETQ. CDR3 coding DNA: TGCGCCAGCAGCTTGGAGGGGGAAGGGACCCAGTACTTC. This codes for CASSLEGEGTQYF.